The sequence of this T cell receptor beta chain was determined in a study of control samples from healthy donors and cancer patients (dated by TCRdb to 2020 to 2022). CDR1 MDHEN and CDR2 SYDVKM were looked up in the germline V gene. The germline ends are 18 bases apart after V is trimmed by 8 bases and J by 8 bases. The CDR3 covers 13 residues, taking in both the cysteine and the phenylalanine. The sequence is cut down to CDR3 DNA, 39 bases in frame from base 1. Points on this clone: Its antigen is currently not known. Nothing much larger sits one base from this clone, and base qualities are not available.

The library came from the immunoSEQ multiplex PCR assay. Held by TCRdb, this immuneACCESS table contains in-frame sequences only and omits some clones. Under half of the omission traces to an unresolved V gene where checked; the cause of the rest is unknown. This sample gives some 140,000 clones in total; roughly 94% of them show up just once. In total, the top ten clones hold approximately 15% of the sample. Sequenced sample: PBMCs. In this chain, TRBV28 is recombined with TRBJ1-2; the D gene identity is not certain. The TCR sequence derives from a man between 60 and 75 years old with colorectal cancer. The CDR3 in this case is CASSRDGFRGYTF. Here is the DNA: TGTGCCAGCTCCCGAGATGGTTTTCGCGGCTACACCTTC.